These T cell receptor beta chains were read from a single sample in a study of control samples from healthy donors and cancer patients. Profiling relied on immunoSEQ multiplex PCR, and the TCRdb table lists in-frame clones only, not all of them. Counted here are some 150,000 clones, 96% occurring once; the ten biggest clones make up around 0.92%. The source material was blood. Receptor source: a woman aged 25 to 45 in good health. The CDR3 runs from the conserved cysteine through the conserved F or W. The D gene is left open where the match is weak. Only part of the rows carry a size: once, few, many, or a class if the clone is expanded.

J | size | V | D | DNA | CDR3
TRBJ2-2 | NA | TRBV27 | NA | TGTGCCAGCAGGCCCACAAGGGTGGGCACCGGGGAGCTGTTTTTT | CASRPTRVGTGELFF
TRBJ2-2 | NA | TRBV13 | NA | TGTGCCAGCAGCTCACTAACCGGGGAGCTGTTTTTT | CASSSLTGELFF
TRBJ2-5 | NA | TRBV5-1 | NA | TGCGCCAGCAGCTTGGTAGCAGCCCAAGAGACCCAGTACTTC | CASSLVAAQETQYF
TRBJ2-1 | NA | TRBV28 | NA | TGTGCCAGCACTCCCCCGGAGGGCCCTTACAATGAGCAGTTCTTC | CASTPPEGPYNEQFF
TRBJ2-5 | NA | TRBV3-1/TRBV3-2 | NA | TGTGCCAGCAGCCAAGATATGGGGCAAGAGACCCAGTACTTC | CASSQDMGQETQYF
TRBJ2-1 | NA | TRBV5-4 | NA | TGTGCCAGCAGGCCCGATGAGGGGTGGAAGCAGTTCTTC | CASRPDEGWKQFF
TRBJ2-2 | NA | TRBV10-1 | NA | TGCGCCAGCAGCCGGCTCACCGGGGAGCTGTTTTTT | CASSRLTGELFF
TRBJ2-7 | NA | TRBV5-6 | NA | TGTGCCAGCAGCTTGGGGAGGGCAAGGTACTTC | CASSLGRARYF
TRBJ1-4 | NA | TRBV5-1 | TRBD1 | TGCGCCAGCAGCTTGGGGACAGGGGGTGATGAAAAACTGTTTTTT | CASSLGTGGDEKLFF
TRBJ2-1 | NA | TRBV3-1/TRBV3-2 | TRBD2 | TGTGCCAGCAGCCAAGACGGGGGACTAGCGGAAAGCTCCTACAATGAGCAGTTCTTC | CASSQDGGLAESSYNEQFF
TRBJ2-4 | once | TRBV5-4 | TRBD2 | TGTGCCAGCAGCTTGGAATTAGCGGGAGCCAAAAACATTCAGTACTTC | CASSLELAGAKNIQYF
TRBJ2-1 | NA | TRBV9 | TRBD2 | TGTGCCAGCAGCCCCACTAGCGGGAGCAATGAGCAGTTCTTC | CASSPTSGSNEQFF
TRBJ1-1 | NA | TRBV27 | NA | TGTGCCAGCAGCCTCAGACCCCCGGGACACTTGAACACTGAAGCTTTCTTT | CASSLRPPGHLNTEAFF
TRBJ2-1 | once | TRBV29-1 | NA | TGCAGCGTTGAAGATCTTCATGGGTGGTCCTCCTACAATGAGCAGTTCTTC | CSVEDLHGWSSYNEQFF
TRBJ1-5 | NA | TRBV19 | TRBD1 | TGTGCCAGTAGTATCCGACAGGGGGCCCAACAGCCCCAGCATTTT | CASSIRQGAQQPQHF
TRBJ2-5 | NA | TRBV28 | TRBD2 | TGTGCCAGCAGTTTCGAATACAACCCGTTTAGCGGGAGCCAAGAGACCCAGTACTTC | CASSFEYNPFSGSQETQYF
TRBJ1-2 | NA | TRBV4-1 | NA | TGCGCCAGCAGCCTCGGGTCGGGTCACTATGGCTACACCTTC | CASSLGSGHYGYTF
TRBJ1-2 | once | TRBV12-3/TRBV12-4 | NA | TGTGCCAGCAGTCTCATAACAGGGTTCGGCTACACCTTC | CASSLITGFGYTF
TRBJ2-6 | NA | TRBV4-1 | NA | TGCGCCAGCAGCCAAGATGTGGGGTCCGGGGCCAACGTCCTGACTTTC | CASSQDVGSGANVLTF
TRBJ2-5 | NA | TRBV5-4 | NA | TGTGCCAGCAGCTTGCCGGGAGAGGGGACCCAGTACTTC | CASSLPGEGTQYF
TRBJ1-4 | NA | TRBV19 | NA | TGTGCCAGTAGTATAGATCTCTGGGCGGCGGAAAATGAAAAACTGTTTTTT | CASSIDLWAAENEKLFF
TRBJ2-7 | NA | TRBV27 | TRBD2 | TGTGCCAGCAGTTCTGGGACTAGCGGTTACTACGAGCAGTACTTC | CASSSGTSGYYEQYF
TRBJ1-5 | once | TRBV18 | NA | TGTGCCAGCTCGGCGAGACAGCTCAATCAGCCCCAGCATTTT | CASSARQLNQPQHF
TRBJ1-1 | NA | TRBV4-1 | NA | TGCGCCAGCAGTCTAGGGTGGGGTTACACTGAAGCTTTCTTT | CASSLGWGYTEAFF
TRBJ2-5 | NA | TRBV5-5 | NA | TGTGCCAGCAGCCCGGGCCGGGACATGAGAAAAGAGACCCAGTACTTC | CASSPGRDMRKETQYF
TRBJ2-1 | NA | TRBV28 | NA | TGTGCCAGCAAAGACTCGGGCTCCTACAATGAGCAGTTCTTC | CASKDSGSYNEQFF
TRBJ1-1 | NA | TRBV3-1/TRBV3-2 | NA | TGTGCCAGCAGCCACAGGGGTCAAATAATGAACACTGAAGCTTTCTTT | CASSHRGQIMNTEAFF
TRBJ1-2 | once | TRBV29-1 | NA | TGCAGCTTTCGGAGTAACTATGGCTACACCTTC | CSFRSNYGYTF
TRBJ1-6 | NA | TRBV4-2 | NA | TGTGCCAGCAGCCAAGATACGATTAAACTTAATTCACCCCTCCACTTT | CASSQDTIKLNSPLHF
TRBJ1-2 | NA | TRBV3-1/TRBV3-2 | NA | TGTGCCAGCAGCACGACAGTCGGCTATGGCTACACCTTC | CASSTTVGYGYTF
TRBJ2-3 | NA | TRBV5-1 | NA | TGCGCCAGCGCTAGAGGGGCAGGGGATCCAGATACGCAGTATTTT | CASARGAGDPDTQYF
TRBJ1-3 | NA | TRBV15 | NA | TGTGCCACCAGCAGAGATCGGGCAGGGGCTGGAAACACCATATATTTT | CATSRDRAGAGNTIYF
TRBJ1-6 | NA | TRBV7-6 | NA | TGTGCCAGCAGCTTCGGGGGGATTGTAGATTCACCCCTCCACTTT | CASSFGGIVDSPLHF
TRBJ2-2 | NA | TRBV4-2 | NA | TGTGCCAGCAGCCAAGTGCGGGCGAACACCGGGGAGCTGTTTTTT | CASSQVRANTGELFF
TRBJ1-3 | NA | TRBV28 | TRBD1 | TGTGCCAGCAGAAAGACAGGGCTTGGAAACACCATATATTTT | CASRKTGLGNTIYF
TRBJ2-2 | NA | TRBV19 | NA | TGTGCCACTAGACCGGGACTGGCGAACACCGGGGAGCTGTTTTTT | CATRPGLANTGELFF
TRBJ1-2 | NA | TRBV7-9 | NA | TGTGCCAGCAGCTTAGAAATTGGCGGGGGGATGGATGGCTACACCTTC | CASSLEIGGGMDGYTF
TRBJ2-3 | NA | TRBV11-3 | TRBD2 | TGTGCCAGCAGCTTAGAACTAGCGGGGGTAGGGGCAGATACGCAGTATTTT | CASSLELAGVGADTQYF
TRBJ1-6 | NA | TRBV12-3/TRBV12-4 | NA | TGTGCCAGCAGTGAATACATGGAGTCACCCCTCCACTTT | CASSEYMESPLHF
TRBJ2-1 | NA | TRBV29-1 | NA | TGCAGCGCCCGCAGGGCCTACAGTGACAATGAGCAGTTCTTC | CSARRAYSDNEQFF
TRBJ2-1 | NA | TRBV29-1 | NA | TGCAGCGTTGAAGTCGGGGGAACCTACAATGAGCAGTTCTTC | CSVEVGGTYNEQFF
TRBJ2-5 | NA | TRBV30 | NA | TGTGCCTGGAGGGACCGGAAGGTAGAAGAGACCCAGTACTTC | CAWRDRKVEETQYF